This T cell receptor beta chain comes out of a study of T cell responses to AZD1222 COVID-19 vaccine. Study results and limitations: In all cases, repertoires were sampled only after the peak T cell response. After two AZD1222 doses, spike-specific TCR breadth and depth rose versus day 0.

To note about this clone: Its target is unknown.

The trim removed 0 bases at V and 8 bases at J, leaving 10 bases unmatched. In germline, CDR1 is GTSNPN, CDR2 SVGIG (reference sequence). The CDR3 sequence is 15 residues long. Method: immunoSEQ multiplex PCR; TCRdb's copy keeps in-frame clones and lacks some. The data show over 100,000 clones, 80% to 90% seen once. This chain joins TRBV30 and TRBJ1-2; TRBD1 matches at 9 bases. The receptor was derived from an adult in good health. The specimen was peripheral blood, collected on day 0 of AZD1222 vaccination. DNA of the CDR3: TGTGCCTGGAGTGTCCTCCCACAGGGGGCAAGGGGCTACACCTTC. It encodes CAWSVLPQGARGYTF.